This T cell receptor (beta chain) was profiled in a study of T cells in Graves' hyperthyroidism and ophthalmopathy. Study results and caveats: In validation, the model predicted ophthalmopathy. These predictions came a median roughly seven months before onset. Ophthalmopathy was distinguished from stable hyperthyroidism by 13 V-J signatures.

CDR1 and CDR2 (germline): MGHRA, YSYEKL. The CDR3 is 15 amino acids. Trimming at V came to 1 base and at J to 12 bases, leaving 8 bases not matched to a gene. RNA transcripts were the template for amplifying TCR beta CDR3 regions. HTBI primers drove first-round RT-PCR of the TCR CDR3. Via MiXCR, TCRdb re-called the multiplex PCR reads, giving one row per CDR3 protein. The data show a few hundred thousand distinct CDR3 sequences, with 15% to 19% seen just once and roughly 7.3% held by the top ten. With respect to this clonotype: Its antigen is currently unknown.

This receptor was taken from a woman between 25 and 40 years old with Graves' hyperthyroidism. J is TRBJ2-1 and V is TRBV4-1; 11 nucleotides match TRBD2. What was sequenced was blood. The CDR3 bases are TGCGCCAGCAGCCAAGCAACTAGCGGGAGAAGGGGGCAGTTCTTC. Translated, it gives CASSQATSGRRGQFF.